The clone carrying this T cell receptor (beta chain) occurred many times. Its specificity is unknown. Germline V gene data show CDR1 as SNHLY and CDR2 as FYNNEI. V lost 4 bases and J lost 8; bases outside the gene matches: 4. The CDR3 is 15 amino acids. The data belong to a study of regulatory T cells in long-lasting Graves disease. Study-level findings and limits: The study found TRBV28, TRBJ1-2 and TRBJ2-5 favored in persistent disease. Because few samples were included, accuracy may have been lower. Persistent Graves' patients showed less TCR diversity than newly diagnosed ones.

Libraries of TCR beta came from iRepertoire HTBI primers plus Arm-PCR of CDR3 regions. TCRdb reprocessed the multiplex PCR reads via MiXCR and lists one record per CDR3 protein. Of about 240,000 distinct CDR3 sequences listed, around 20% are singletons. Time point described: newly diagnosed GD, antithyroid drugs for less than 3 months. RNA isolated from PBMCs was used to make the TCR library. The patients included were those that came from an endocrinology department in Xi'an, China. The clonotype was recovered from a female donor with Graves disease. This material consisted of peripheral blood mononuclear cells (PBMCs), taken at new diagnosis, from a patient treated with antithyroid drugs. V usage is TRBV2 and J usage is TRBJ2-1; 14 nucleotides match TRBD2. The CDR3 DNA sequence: TGTGCCAGCAGTGGAGGGACTAGCGGGAGTTATGAGCAGTTCTTC. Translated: CASSGGTSGSYEQFF. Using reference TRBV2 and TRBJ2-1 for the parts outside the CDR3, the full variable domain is EPEVTQTPSHQVTQMGQEVILRCVPISNHLYFYWYRQILGQKVEFLVSFYNNEISEKSEIFDDQFSVERPDGSNFTLKIRSTKLEDSAMYFCASSGGTSGSYEQFFGPGTRLTVL.